This T cell receptor beta chain was retrieved from a study of blood T cell repertoires in COVID-19. Libraries were prepared by immunoSEQ multiplex PCR; TCRdb keeps only in-frame clonotypes and omits some of them. The sample includes under 250,000 clones, approximately 86% of them seen just once. Sample: peripheral blood. The origin of this receptor is a man aged 35-49 years with acute or convalescent COVID-19.

CDR3 protein: CASSYGTGGPYEQYF. CDR3 sequence (DNA): TGTGCCAGCAGTTATGGGACAGGAGGTCCCTACGAGCAGTACTTC. The chain joins TRBV6-5 to TRBJ2-7, with 8 bases lining up with TRBD1. The CDR3 sequence is 15 residues long. Germline trimming cut 3 bases from V and 2 bases from J; bases unmatched to any gene: 6. Germline CDR1 is MNHEY and CDR2 is SVGAGI.